One and the same sample provided the 27 T cell receptor beta chains below, sequenced in a study of Ad26.COV2.S vaccination and SARS-CoV-2 variants (dated by TCRdb to the early 2020s). The intended sense of this specimen's treatment or condition label: around 19 received Ad26.COV2.S at low or high dose, single or two shots; about five received placebo; per-sample allocation not given. For vaccine and placebo recipients, the sequenced repertoires came from samples collected on day 63 after the first injection. To prepare the library, the immunoSEQ multiplex PCR assay was applied. What TCRdb holds here is the immuneACCESS table cut down to in-frame rearrangements. Part of the clones is not present; checked against another copy, under half of the missing clones reflect an unresolved V gene, and the others are unexplained. Within this sample are about 680,000 clones, with around 92% of them counted one time only. 1.5% of the sample is held by the ten biggest clonotypes.

Sequences were derived from peripheral blood, sampled in a trial of Ad26.COV2.S vaccine versus placebo. The receptors shown here come from a person aged 18 to 65 who received the Ad26.COV2.S COVID-19 vaccine or a placebo.

The chain employs TRBV27 and TRBJ1-1; 12 nucleotides agree with TRBD1. The V segment lost 6 bases and the J segment 8 bases; nucleotides outside the gene matches: 10. The CDR3 consists of 15 residues. CDR1 is MNHEY and CDR2 is SMNVEV in the germline V gene (reference sequence). In DNA form, the CDR3 reads TGTGCCAGCAGCTATGGGACAGGGGGCGGAGGAGAAGCTTTCTTT. Its protein product is CASSYGTGGGGEAFF.

The V call is TRBV2, the J call TRBJ1-4; D is unclear. Germline CDR1 SNHLY, CDR2 FYNNEI. Trimming removed 7 bases from V and 5 bases from J, with 11 bases in between. CDR3 size: 13 residues. CDR3 loop: CASNDPLNEKLFF. CDR3 bases: TGTGCCAGCAATGACCCCCTCAATGAAAAACTGTTTTTT.

J is TRBJ2-1 and V is TRBV7-3; TRBD1 agrees at 9 bases. The germline gives CDR1 SGHTA, CDR2 FQGTGA. The CDR3 is 15 amino acids. J gave up 7 bases and V 4 bases, and 8 bases lay outside the gene matches. The CDR3 DNA is TGTGCCAGCAGCTACGGACAGGGGAATCATAATGAGCAGTTCTTC. It is translated as CASSYGQGNHNEQFF.

The gene calls are TRBV3-1 (or the pseudogene TRBV3-2) and TRBJ2-2, with a possible D match to TRBD2 (5 bases). The CDR3 runs 16 residues. The germline gives CDR1 LGHDT, CDR2 YNNKEL (reference sequence). The V gene lost 5 bases and the J gene lost 5 bases, with 18 bases spanning the gap. In DNA form, the CDR3 reads TGTGCCAGCAGCGGACCGCTAGCTATCGGGACCGGGGAGCTGTTTTTT. This sequence encodes CASSGPLAIGTGELFF.

The V gene is TRBV29-1, the J gene TRBJ2-5; D not resolved. The CDR3 runs 13 residues. V was trimmed by 3 bases and J by 1 base, leaving 9 bases between them. Germline V lookup: CDR1 SQVTM, CDR2 ANQGSEA. Here the CDR3 reads CSVEDQLQETQYF. CDR3 nucleotides: TGCAGCGTTGAGGACCAGCTCCAAGAGACCCAGTACTTC.

DNA of the CDR3: TGTGCCAGTACGGCCAGGGACAGCTCCTACGAGCAGTACTTC. Protein product: CASTARDSSYEQYF. The chain is built from TRBV19 and TRBJ2-7, with 7 bases that match TRBD1. The CDR3 is made up of 14 amino acids. Per germline, CDR1 LNHDA and CDR2 SQIVND (reference sequence). V shed 7 bases, J shed 0 bases, and the junction held 6 bases outside the gene matches.

V is TRBV6-6 and J is TRBJ2-1; no clear D gene. Trimming removed 2 bases from V and 6 bases from J, with 5 bases in between. Germline-derived CDR1 and CDR2 are MNHNY and SVGAGI (reference sequence). The CDR3 has 12 amino acids. The CDR3 reads CASSYESNEQFF. The CDR3 DNA follows: TGTGCCAGCAGTTACGAGTCCAATGAGCAGTTCTTC.

CDR3 residues: CASRYPGSRYNSEQYF. For the CDR3, the DNA is TGTGCCAGCAGGTACCCCGGGAGCAGGTACAATTCCGAGCAGTACTTC. The chain joins TRBV7-3 to TRBJ2-7; tentative D call: TRBD2 (6 bases). V was cut by 6 bases and J by 6 bases, with 24 bases left in between. The CDR3 is made up of 16 amino acids. CDR1 SGHTA and CDR2 FQGTGA come from the germline V gene.

The chain combines TRBV5-5 with TRBJ2-3, with a possible D match to TRBD2 (6 bases). The CDR3 consists of 16 residues. Trimming took 1 base from V and 1 from J, leaving 13 bases between them. Looked up from germline, CDR1 is SGHKS and CDR2 is YYEKEE (reference sequence). CDR3: CASSLISGGGTDTQYF. DNA of the CDR3: TGTGCCAGCAGCTTGATCTCCGGGGGAGGCACAGATACGCAGTATTTT.

V and J are TRBV4-1 and TRBJ2-3; maybe TRBD1 (6 bases). The CDR3 has 14 amino acids. The germline V gene encodes CDR1 MGHRA and CDR2 YSYEKL. The V end was cut by 4 bases, the J end by 6 bases, with 14 bases between. The CDR3 DNA sequence: TGCGCCAGCAGCCGAGCCGGGACAACCGATACGCAGTATTTT. It encodes CASSRAGTTDTQYF.

The chain couples TRBV7-6 to TRBJ2-5, with D possibly being TRBD1 or TRBD2 (5 bases each). Trimming took 5 bases from V and 3 from J, leaving 13 bases between them. Germline V gene data show CDR1 as SGHVS and CDR2 as FNYEAQ. The CDR3 length is 14 residues. CDR3: CASSEPMGEETQYF. As DNA, the CDR3 is TGTGCCAGCAGCGAACCCATGGGGGAAGAGACCCAGTACTTC.

CDR3 sequence (DNA): TGTGCCAGCAGCTTCAGCGGGGGGGGTAACAATGAGCAGTTCTTC. Protein sequence: CASSFSGGGNNEQFF. The J gene is TRBJ2-1, the V gene TRBV7-2, with 10 bases aligning to TRBD2. The V and J ends lost 3 bases and 5 bases, in that order; junction bases with no gene match: 4. This CDR3 spans 15 amino acids. Germline lookup yields CDR1 SGHTA and CDR2 FQGNSA.

This chain connects TRBV7-9 to TRBJ2-7, with 9 bases identical to TRBD2. The trim removed 5 bases at V and 2 bases at J, leaving 7 bases unmatched. The CDR3 has 15 amino acids. The V gene's germline CDR1 is SEHNR and CDR2 FQNEAQ (reference sequence). The CDR3 DNA is TGTGCCAGCAGCGACCTAGCGGGGAGCCCCTACGAGCAGTACTTC. Residues: CASSDLAGSPYEQYF.

The J gene is TRBJ1-3, the V gene TRBV5-1, with 7 bases identical to TRBD1. The CDR3 length is 16 residues. In germline, CDR1 is SGHRS, CDR2 YFSETQ. The V and J ends lost 0 bases and 3 bases, in that order; junction bases with no gene match: 6. The CDR3 is CASSLDRGTNGNTIYF. For the CDR3, the DNA is TGCGCCAGCAGCTTGGACAGGGGTACAAATGGAAACACCATATATTTT.

V and J are TRBV18 and TRBJ2-1; D not certain. CDR3 length equals 13 residues. V shed 9 bases and J shed 7 bases, with 16 bases lying between them. Germline CDR1 KGHSH, CDR2 LQKENI. In DNA form, the CDR3 reads TGTGCCAGTCGTCCGGCCGATAAGAATGAGCAGTTCTTC. It encodes CASRPADKNEQFF.

This rearrangement joins TRBV4-3 to TRBJ1-1; D unclear. Per germline, CDR1 LGHNA and CDR2 YSLEER. The germline V and J ends were trimmed by 6 bases and 2 bases, with 16 bases remaining between them. There are 15 residues in the CDR3. This CDR3 is CASSSKGFGNTEAFF. CDR3 in DNA: TGCGCCAGCAGTTCTAAGGGATTCGGAAACACTGAAGCTTTCTTT.

The chain couples TRBV6-5 to TRBJ2-5; D remains unclear. This CDR3 comprises 13 residues. The germline V gene has CDR1 MNHEY and CDR2 SVGAGI. V lost 7 bases, J lost 5 bases, and 14 bases lay in between. DNA of the CDR3: TGTGCCAGCAACCTATTAACCACGGAGACCCAGTACTTC. Its translation: CASNLLTTETQYF.

CDR3 protein: CAWSVQGGRTDTQYF. The CDR3 DNA sequence: TGTGCCTGGAGTGTACAGGGGGGGCGTACAGATACGCAGTATTTT. The chain links TRBV30 to TRBJ2-3; perhaps TRBD1 as D (8 bases). V lost 0 bases to trimming and J lost 3 bases, with 13 bases between them. The CDR3 has 15 amino acids. Germline CDR1 reads GTSNPN; CDR2 reads SVGIG (reference sequence).

CDR3 nucleotides: TGTGCCAGCAGCTTAGGCTCGACGCGGGTCATGGAGACCCAGTACTTC. Its protein is CASSLGSTRVMETQYF. V is TRBV7-7 and J is TRBJ2-5, with D possibly being TRBD2 (5 bases). This CDR3 has 16 residues. The V gene lost 1 base and the J gene lost 5 bases, with 17 bases spanning the gap. Germline loops: CDR1 SSHAT, CDR2 FNYEAQ (reference sequence). Full variable domain (missing parts from reference TRBV7-7 and TRBJ2-5): GAGVSQSPRYKVTKRGQDVTLRCDPISSHATLYWYQQALGQGPEFLTYFNYEAQPDKSGLPSDRFSAERPEGSISTLTIQRTEQRDSAMYRCASSLGSTRVMETQYFGPGTRLLVL.

The chain links TRBV10-1 to TRBJ1-1, with 8 bases that match TRBD1. Per the germline V gene, CDR1 is WNHNN and CDR2 is SYGVQD (reference sequence). CDR3 length: 14 residues. The junction had 7 bases not matched to a gene; V was cut back by 0 bases and J by 10 bases. The CDR3 spells CASSESGRGQGAFF. The CDR3 DNA reads as TGCGCCAGCAGTGAGTCTGGCAGGGGGCAAGGAGCTTTCTTT.

J is TRBJ2-2 and V is TRBV4-2; D gene ambiguous. Germline CDR1 and CDR2: LGHNA and YNFKEQ. V was pared by 2 bases and J by 0 bases, with 10 bases between. The CDR3 totals 16 residues. The CDR3 is CASSQLSNPNTGELFF. The CDR3 nucleotides read TGTGCCAGCAGCCAACTCTCTAACCCGAACACCGGGGAGCTGTTTTTT.

The rearrangement joins TRBV19 to TRBJ1-2, with 7 bases lining up with TRBD1. Per germline, CDR1 LNHDA and CDR2 SQIVND (reference sequence). The CDR3 spans 14 residues. Trimming removed 7 bases from V and 2 bases from J; junction bases left unmatched: 7. The CDR3 loop is CASNKGGQNYGYTF. As DNA, the CDR3 is TGTGCCAGTAACAAGGGGGGACAGAACTATGGCTACACCTTC.

This clone was recorded once. The J gene is TRBJ2-1, the V gene TRBV27; no reliable D call. Trimming left V 0 bases short and J 5 bases short, with 5 bases between. CDR1 is MNHEY and CDR2 is SMNVEV in the germline V gene (reference sequence). The CDR3 spans 13 residues. CDR3 region: CASSLSLNNEQFF. The CDR3 DNA reads TGTGCCAGCAGTTTATCCCTGAACAATGAGCAGTTCTTC.

V and J are TRBV19 and TRBJ2-5; D gene unclear. The germline V gene encodes CDR1 LNHDA and CDR2 SQIVND (reference sequence). Trimming stripped 3 bases from V and 4 bases from J, with 9 bases between. The CDR3 covers 13 residues. The CDR3 region is CASSINGPETQYF. The CDR3 nucleotides read TGTGCCAGTAGTATTAACGGCCCAGAGACCCAGTACTTC.

The CDR3 DNA is TGTGCCAGCAGTCCACAGGAGAGAATGAACACTGAAGCTTTCTTT. Amino acid sequence: CASSPQERMNTEAFF. The V gene is TRBV5-6, the J gene TRBJ1-1; D possibly corresponds to TRBD1 (5 bases). The CDR3 length is 15 residues. From germline, CDR1 is SGHDT and CDR2 YYEEEE. Trimming left V 5 bases short and J 0 bases short, with 14 bases between.

This chain links TRBV10-3 with TRBJ2-7; unclear D gene. The CDR3 length is 13 residues. V was pared by 5 bases and J by 1 base, with 9 bases between. Germline V CDR1 and CDR2: ENHRY, SYGVKD. CDR3 sequence reads: CAISFDISYEQYF. The CDR3 DNA follows: TGTGCCATCAGTTTTGACATTTCCTACGAGCAGTACTTC.

The V call is TRBV7-2, the J call TRBJ2-1, with D possibly TRBD2 on 5 matching bases. Trimming shortened V by 5 bases and J by 2 bases, and 7 bases separated the two germline ends. Germline loops: CDR1 SGHTA, CDR2 FQGNSA. This CDR3 is 13 amino acids long. Here the CDR3 DNA reads TGTGCCAGCAGCCGAGGGCCCTACAATGAGCAGTTCTTC. Its translation is CASSRGPYNEQFF.